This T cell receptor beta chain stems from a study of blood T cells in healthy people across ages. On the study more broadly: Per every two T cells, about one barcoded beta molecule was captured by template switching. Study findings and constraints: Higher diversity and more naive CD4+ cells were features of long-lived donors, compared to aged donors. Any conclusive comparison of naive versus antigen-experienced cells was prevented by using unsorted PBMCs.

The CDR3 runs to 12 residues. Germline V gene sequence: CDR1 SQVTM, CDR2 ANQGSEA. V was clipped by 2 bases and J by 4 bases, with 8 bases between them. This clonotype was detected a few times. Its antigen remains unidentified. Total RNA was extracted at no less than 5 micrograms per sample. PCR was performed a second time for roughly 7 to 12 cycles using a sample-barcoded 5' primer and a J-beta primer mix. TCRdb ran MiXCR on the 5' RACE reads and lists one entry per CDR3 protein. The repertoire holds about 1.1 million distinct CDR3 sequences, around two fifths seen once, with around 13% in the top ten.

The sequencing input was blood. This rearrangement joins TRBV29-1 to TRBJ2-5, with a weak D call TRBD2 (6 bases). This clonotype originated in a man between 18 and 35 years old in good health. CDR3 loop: CSVESGSETQYF. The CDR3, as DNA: TGCAGCGTTGAAAGCGGGTCAGAGACCCAGTACTTC.